This T cell receptor (beta chain) was sequenced in a study of shared clonotypes between healthy human individuals. Across the study: Three plates each covered CD4 naive and memory; CD8 naive two, CD8 memory one. General study findings and limits: Sorted-subset samples were not fully sequenced, rarefaction indicated. With few donors, the genetic and exposure-history diversity represented was limited.

Clones were sequenced by immunoSEQ multiplex PCR, and TCRdb holds only the in-frame ones, with some missing. The sample yields 2,500,000 or so clones, more than 80% seen once. Donors, without exception, were Caucasian adults residing in Nashville, Tennessee. V lost 0 bases to trimming and J lost 5 bases; unmatched junction nucleotides: 1. CDR3 length equals 15 residues. On this clone: Its antigen is still unknown.

Sequencing used naive CD4+ T cells sorted from blood. Described subset: CD45RA+ positively selected. The source is a man between 18 and 29 years old in good health. The chain is built from TRBV23-1 and TRBJ1-5; 10 nucleotides line up with TRBD1. TRBV23-1 is identified as an open reading frame with a role that is uncertain. The CDR3 sequence: CASSQSGTGDQPQHF. The CDR3 DNA reads TGCGCCAGCAGTCAATCCGGGACAGGGGATCAGCCCCAGCATTTT.